This T cell receptor (beta chain) was sequenced in a study of CD8+ T cells in alopecia areata. Overall study results and limits: Relative to normal scalp, lesional scalp, especially alopecia totalis/universalis, showed higher clonality. Links between baseline CD8+ expansion and response need larger treated cohorts. Many expanded lesional clones remained in scalp and blood on tofacitinib.

With regard to this clone: Its antigen is currently unknown. One end of the junction fails to match germline, which may point to a read error.

The treatment: oral pan-JAK inhibitor, 5-10 mg twice daily. Reverse transcription of extracted RNA yielded cDNA, which provided the sequencing template. The table came from immunoSEQ multiplex PCR; TCRdb's copy has only in-frame clones and leaves some out. The profile shows about 94,000 clones, 70% to 80% of them singletons. The CDR3 runs 17 residues. Germline V lookup: CDR1 MRHNA, CDR2 SNTAGT. Specimen: CD8+ T cells sorted from blood, collected at week 44, from a patient treated with tofacitinib. The sequence derives from a human donor with alopecia areata. The chain employs TRBV6-4 and TRBJ2-5; TRBD2 agrees at 12 bases. This CDR3 reads CAISDPSGGGNQETQYF. CDR3 coding DNA: TGTGCCATCAGTGACCCTAGCGGGGGGGGGAACCAAGAGACCCAGTACTTC.